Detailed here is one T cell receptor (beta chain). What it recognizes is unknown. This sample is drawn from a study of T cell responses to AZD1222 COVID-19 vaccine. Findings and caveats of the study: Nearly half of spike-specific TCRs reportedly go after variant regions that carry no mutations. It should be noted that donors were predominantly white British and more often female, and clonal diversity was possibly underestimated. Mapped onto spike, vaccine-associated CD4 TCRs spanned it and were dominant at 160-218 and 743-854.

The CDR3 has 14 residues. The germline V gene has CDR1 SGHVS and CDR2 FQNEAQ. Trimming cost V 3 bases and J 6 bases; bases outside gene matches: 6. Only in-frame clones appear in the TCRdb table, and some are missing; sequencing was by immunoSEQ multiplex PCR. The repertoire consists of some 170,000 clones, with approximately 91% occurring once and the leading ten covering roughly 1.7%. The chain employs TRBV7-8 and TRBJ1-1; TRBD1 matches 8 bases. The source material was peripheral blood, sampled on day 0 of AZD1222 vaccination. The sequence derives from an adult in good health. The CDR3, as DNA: TGTGCCAGCAGCTTGACGGACAGGGTGCCTGAAGCTTTCTTT. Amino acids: CASSLTDRVPEAFF.